This T cell receptor beta chain was identified in a study of CD8 T cells in ankylosing spondylitis. This clonotype was seen only a few times. Its matching antigen is unknown. Overall study results and limits: What seemed typical of ankylosing spondylitis blood was a TCR beta motif built from several highly homologous variants. Significant enrichment of disease-linked clones was reportedly seen in matched ankylosing spondylitis synovial fluid.

Generation of TCR beta libraries employed quantitative 5'-RACE incorporating molecular barcodes. Each CDR3 protein gets one entry after TCRdb re-called the 5' RACE reads with MiXCR. The data contain about 280,000 distinct CDR3 sequences, about 19% of them singletons. Germline CDR1 and CDR2: SGHRS and YFSETQ. The CDR3 covers 13 residues. With V trimmed by 4 bases and J by 6 bases, 2 bases remained unmatched. V and J are TRBV5-1 and TRBJ2-5; 11 positions agree with TRBD1. This clonotype originated in a male donor with ankylosing spondylitis or in good health (not recorded which). The sequencing sample was made of blood, either unsorted or a sorted T cell fraction (not recorded which). For the CDR3, the DNA is TGCGCCAGCAGCCAGGACAGGGGGCAGACCCAGTACTTC. Its protein product is CASSQDRGQTQYF.